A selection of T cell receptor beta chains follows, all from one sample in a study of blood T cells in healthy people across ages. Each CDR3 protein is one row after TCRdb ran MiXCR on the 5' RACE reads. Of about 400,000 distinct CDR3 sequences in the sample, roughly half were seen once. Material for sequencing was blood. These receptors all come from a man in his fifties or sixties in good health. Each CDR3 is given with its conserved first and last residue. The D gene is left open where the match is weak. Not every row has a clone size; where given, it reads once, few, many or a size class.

CDR3aa: CASSLRDRGDEQYF
CDR3nt: TGTGCCAGCAGTTTGAGGGACAGGGGTGACGAGCAGTACTTC
abundance: many
d_gene: TRBD1
j_gene: TRBJ2-7
v_gene: TRBV12-3/TRBV12-4

CDR3aa: CSVDVVSGNTIYF
CDR3nt: TGCAGCGTTGATGTGGTGTCTGGAAACACCATATATTTT
abundance: -
d_gene: -
j_gene: TRBJ1-3
v_gene: TRBV29-1

CDR3aa: CASSLGLQDTQYF
CDR3nt: TGCGCCAGCAGCTTGGGACTTCAAGATACGCAGTATTTT
abundance: -
d_gene: -
j_gene: TRBJ2-3
v_gene: TRBV5-1

CDR3aa: CSASEPGRNYGYTF
CDR3nt: TGCAGTGCTAGTGAGCCGGGGCGAAACTATGGCTACACCTTC
abundance: -
d_gene: -
j_gene: TRBJ1-2
v_gene: TRBV20-1

CDR3aa: CASSEIAGGILAEQFF
CDR3nt: TGTGCCAGCAGTGAAATAGCGGGGGGGATATTAGCTGAGCAGTTCTTC
abundance: -
d_gene: TRBD2
j_gene: TRBJ2-1
v_gene: TRBV2

CDR3aa: CASSLEGANNQPQHF
CDR3nt: TGTGCCAGCAGCTTAGAGGGGGCCAACAATCAGCCCCAGCATTTT
abundance: -
d_gene: TRBD1
j_gene: TRBJ1-5
v_gene: TRBV7-2

CDR3aa: CASSQYRESEQYF
CDR3nt: TGTGCCAGCAGTCAATATAGGGAGTCGGAGCAGTACTTC
abundance: -
d_gene: -
j_gene: TRBJ2-7
v_gene: TRBV6-5

CDR3aa: CSARKQANQPQHF
CDR3nt: TGCAGTGCTAGAAAACAAGCTAATCAGCCCCAGCATTTT
abundance: -
d_gene: -
j_gene: TRBJ1-5
v_gene: TRBV20-1

CDR3aa: CASSQDWVGGADTQYF
CDR3nt: TGCGCCAGCAGCCAAGATTGGGTGGGAGGGGCGGATACGCAGTATTTT
abundance: few
d_gene: TRBD2
j_gene: TRBJ2-3
v_gene: TRBV4-3

CDR3aa: CSAGRHYEQYF
CDR3nt: TGCAGTGCTGGACGACACTACGAGCAGTACTTC
abundance: -
d_gene: -
j_gene: TRBJ2-7
v_gene: TRBV20-1